Included here is one TCR beta chain sequence, with context. Its antigen remains unidentified. The PCR was carried out with 60 Vbeta primers and 13 Jbeta primers. Measured with immunoSEQ multiplex PCR; TCRdb has only the in-frame clones, and not every one. The table lists 170,000 or so clones, less than 90% of them singletons. The V end lost 5 bases, the J end lost 9 bases, and 17 bases lay between the germline ends. CDR1 and CDR2 (germline): MGHRA, YSYEKL. This CDR3 has 14 amino acids. Unrecorded immune exposures were likely, despite nominal health at sampling. These data belong to a study of cytomegalovirus exposure and HLA in healthy donors. General study points: The study reported that TCR beta sequences accurately predicted HLA-A and HLA-B alleles in most subjects. A later analysis reported that several of the most significant clusters appeared to be linked to common viral pathogens, among them Epstein-Barr virus. A link between a missense DCLRE1C variant and TCR beta V- and J-gene trimming emerged from a later analysis.

The receptor's source is a man younger than 35 in good health and CMV-seronegative. The sample consisted of PBMCs. The rearrangement joins TRBV4-1 to TRBJ2-1; D uncertain. This chain's CDR3 is CASSSRTKASEQFF. The CDR3 DNA follows: TGCGCCAGCAGCTCCCGTACTAAGGCGAGTGAGCAGTTCTTC.